This T cell receptor (beta chain) is drawn from a study of spatial heterogeneity in lung cancer. Across the study: Across the raw uncorrected reads, a unique TCR and UMI combination was observed, on average, more than ten times.

This clonotype was counted between two and nine times. Noted time point: blood at routine non-recurrence follow-up after resection. Unsorted samples of tumor, nontumor lung or frozen PBMC had their whole RNA sequenced. Each molecule of TCR cDNA was tagged with one unique molecular identifier. One entry per CDR3 protein, called by TCRdb with MiXCR from the 5' RACE reads. The table records fewer than 55,000 distinct CDR3 sequences, less than 9% of them present only once. Trimming took 4 bases from V and 8 from J; bases not matched to a gene: 13. The germline gives CDR1 SQVTM, CDR2 ANQGSEA. The CDR3 consists of 15 residues.

The sequence derives from a female donor with early-stage non-small cell lung cancer. The chain uses TRBV29-1 and TRBJ2-1; TRBD2 agrees at 8 bases. Sequenced here: PBMCs, sampled at follow-up. CDR3 sequence (DNA): TGCAGCGTTGCGGGACTAGAGGGAGCATTGGATGAGCAGTTCTTC. The encoded protein is CSVAGLEGALDEQFF.